The clone carrying this T cell receptor (beta chain) occurred once. What it binds is unknown. The authors amplified TCR beta CDR3 from genomic DNA using two-round multiplex PCR. Primers specific to each TRBV and TRBJ gene were used in first-round PCR. TCRdb used MiXCR to reprocess the multiplex PCR reads, holding one entry per CDR3 protein. The sample gives approximately 28,000 distinct CDR3 sequences, about 41% of which show up once; roughly 35% is in the top ten. The data stem from a study of prognosis after radiotherapy for stage I lung cancer. Overall study findings and caveats: Gene usage, both TRBV and TRBJ, reportedly differed between patients with metastases and patients without them.

The length of the CDR3 is 13 residues. V gave up 6 bases and J gave up 6 bases, with 17 bases separating them. Germline CDR1 reads DFQATT; CDR2 reads SNEGSKA (reference sequence). The TCR comes from a donor older than 45 with non-small cell lung cancer. The sequences come from PBMCs, collected before or after stereotactic body radiation therapy (not recorded which). The chain has TRBV20-1 and TRBJ1-2, with D hard to call. CDR3 region: CSATRYFRHGYTF. The CDR3 DNA follows: TGCAGTGCCACAAGGTACTTCCGACATGGCTACACCTTC.